A selection of T cell receptor beta chains follows, all from one sample in a study of regulatory T cells in long-lasting Graves disease. MiXCR, run by TCRdb on the multiplex PCR reads, gives a single entry per CDR3 protein. The sample lists 450,000 or so distinct CDR3 sequences; under 25% were seen once. The sequencing used peripheral blood mononuclear cells (PBMCs), collected when the disease was refractory, from a patient treated with antithyroid drugs. These receptors came from a female donor with Graves disease. CDR3s include the opening cysteine and the closing phenylalanine or tryptophan.

j_call v_call cdr3_aa
TRBJ2-1 TRBV12-3/TRBV12-4 CASTLLGLNSYNEQFF
TRBJ2-7 TRBV5-4 CASSLAGGSVSYEQYF
TRBJ2-2 TRBV4-2 CASSLPPAASNTGELFF
TRBJ1-6 TRBV2 CASSERTDNSPLHF
TRBJ2-7 TRBV28 CASSSSYRDSPYEQYF
TRBJ2-2 TRBV2 CASSSRQGSSGELFF
TRBJ1-3 TRBV14 CASSTTLQRDGNTIYF
TRBJ1-4 TRBV28 CATTGTYEKLFF
TRBJ2-7 TRBV7-9 CASSSRPYRDGMDEQYF
TRBJ1-2 TRBV5-1 CASSLGLDNYGYTF
TRBJ2-2 TRBV30 CAWSLPRAGGELFF
TRBJ2-2 TRBV11-2 CASSNGQTGDTGELFF
TRBJ2-7 TRBV15 CATSSRVSEQYF
TRBJ1-1 TRBV19 CASSKRDGMNTEAFF
TRBJ1-1 TRBV3-1 CASSQEMPTEAFF
TRBJ1-1 TRBV30 CAWSQQGNTEAFF
TRBJ2-3 TRBV19 CASSIGAAGPTTDTQYF
TRBJ1-3 TRBV10-3 CAISARGGDSGNTIYF
TRBJ2-7 TRBV30 CAWSAGTGNYEQYF
TRBJ1-1 TRBV6-2/TRBV6-3 CASSYGWAGGGLTEAFF
TRBJ2-7 TRBV6-2/TRBV6-3 CASSNAIGTPFEQYF
TRBJ2-3 TRBV29-1 CSADSGTDTQYF
TRBJ1-1 TRBV14 CASSHNWATEAFF
TRBJ2-7 TRBV7-9 CASSLEAAYSYEQYF
TRBJ2-7 TRBV7-3 CASSPGQGSGAYEQYF
TRBJ2-3 TRBV7-2 CASSLRDTQYF
TRBJ1-2 TRBV6-1 CASSVEGVGYTF
TRBJ1-2 TRBV7-9 CASSLGGRSYTF
TRBJ2-6 TRBV12-3/TRBV12-4 CASSLGEAGANVLTF
TRBJ1-1 TRBV12-3/TRBV12-4 CASSFGFPVGRAEAFF
TRBJ2-5 TRBV5-4 CASSLAGGSGEIQYF
TRBJ1-4 TRBV28 CASSLMSWATNEKLFF
TRBJ1-2 TRBV29-1 CSHKTGDNYGYTF
TRBJ1-5 TRBV27 CASRSGGARQPQHF
TRBJ1-5 TRBV28 CASSTPEGSLYSNQPQHF
TRBJ2-7 TRBV5-4 CASSSTDRGLSEQYF
TRBJ1-4 TRBV25-1 CASSDPELGEKLFF
TRBJ1-2 TRBV28 CASSRLEGRDGYTF
TRBJ2-2 TRBV6-5 CASSWGQPNTGELFF
TRBJ2-4 TRBV11-2 CASSLFEALNIQYF
TRBJ2-5 TRBV11-2 CASSFGLREETQYF
TRBJ2-2 TRBV11-3 CASSWGGGANTGELFF
TRBJ1-3 TRBV25-1 CASSEDNSGNTIYF
TRBJ2-2 TRBV6-2/TRBV6-3 CTSRIAGGPTGELFF
TRBJ2-7 TRBV15 CATSRNQGQQYF
TRBJ1-5 TRBV19 CASSPRRGGGNNQPQHF